This T cell receptor beta chain was identified during a study of blood T cell repertoires in COVID-19. This CDR3 spans 16 amino acids. With V trimmed by 4 bases and J by 6 bases, 12 bases remained unmatched. The V gene's germline CDR1 is MNHEY and CDR2 SVGEGT. Assay used: immunoSEQ multiplex PCR; TCRdb lists only in-frame clones, some missing. The table records more than 10,000 clones, around 76% of them present only once. V usage is TRBV6-2 or TRBV6-3 and J usage is TRBJ1-1; 9 bases are a match to TRBD1. The TCR originated in an elderly woman with acute or convalescent COVID-19. The specimen was peripheral blood. In DNA, the CDR3 is TGTGCCAGCAGTTTTGGACAGGGGAGGCTAGGAGCTGAAGCTTTCTTT. Encoded protein: CASSFGQGRLGAEAFF.